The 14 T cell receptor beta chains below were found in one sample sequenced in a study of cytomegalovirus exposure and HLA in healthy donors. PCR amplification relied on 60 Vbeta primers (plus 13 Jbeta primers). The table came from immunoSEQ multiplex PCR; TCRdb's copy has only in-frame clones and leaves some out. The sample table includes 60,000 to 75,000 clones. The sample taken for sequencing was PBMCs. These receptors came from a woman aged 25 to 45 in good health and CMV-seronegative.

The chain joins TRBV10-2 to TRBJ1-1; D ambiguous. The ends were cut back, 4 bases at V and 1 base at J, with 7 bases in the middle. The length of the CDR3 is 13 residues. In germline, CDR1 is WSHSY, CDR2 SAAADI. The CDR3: CASSGLPNTEAFF. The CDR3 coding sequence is TGCGCCAGCAGTGGACTTCCGAACACTGAAGCTTTCTTT.

In nucleotides, the CDR3 is TGTGCCAGCCGTGGGGGACAGGGCCGTACTGAAGCTTTCTTT. Amino acids: CASRGGQGRTEAFF. The chain joins TRBV2 to TRBJ1-1; TRBD1 aligns across 9 bases. V lost 8 bases and J lost 5; bases outside the gene matches: 9. The CDR3 runs 14 residues. Germline CDR1 and CDR2: SNHLY and FYNNEI.

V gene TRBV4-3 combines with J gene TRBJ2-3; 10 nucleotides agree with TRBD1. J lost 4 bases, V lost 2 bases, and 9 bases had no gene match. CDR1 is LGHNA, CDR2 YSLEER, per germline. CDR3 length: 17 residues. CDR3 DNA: TGCGCCAGCAGCCAACCGGGGACAGGGGAAGCCCCAGATACGCAGTATTTT. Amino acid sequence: CASSQPGTGEAPDTQYF.

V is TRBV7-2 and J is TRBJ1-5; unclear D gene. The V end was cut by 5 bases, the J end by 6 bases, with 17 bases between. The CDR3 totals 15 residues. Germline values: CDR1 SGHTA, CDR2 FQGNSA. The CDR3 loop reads CASSRRERLSQPQHF. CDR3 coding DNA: TGTGCCAGCAGCCGCCGGGAACGACTTAGTCAGCCCCAGCATTTT.

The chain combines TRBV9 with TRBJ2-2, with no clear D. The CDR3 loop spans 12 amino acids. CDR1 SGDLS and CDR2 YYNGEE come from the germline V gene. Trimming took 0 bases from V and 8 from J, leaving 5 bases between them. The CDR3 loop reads CASSVGSGELFF. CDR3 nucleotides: TGTGCCAGCAGCGTAGGTTCGGGGGAGCTGTTTTTT. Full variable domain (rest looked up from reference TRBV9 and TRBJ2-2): DSGVTQTPKHLITATGQRVTLRCSPRSGDLSVYWYQQSLDQGLQFLIQYYNGEERAKGNILERFSAQQFPDLHSELNLSSLELGDSALYFCASSVGSGELFFGEGSRLTVL.

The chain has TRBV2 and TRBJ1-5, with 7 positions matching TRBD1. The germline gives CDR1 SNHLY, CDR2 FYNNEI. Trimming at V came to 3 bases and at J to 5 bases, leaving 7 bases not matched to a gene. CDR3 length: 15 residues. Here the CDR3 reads CASSERSGGYQPQHF. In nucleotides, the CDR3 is TGTGCCAGCAGTGAGAGGTCAGGGGGTTATCAGCCCCAGCATTTT.

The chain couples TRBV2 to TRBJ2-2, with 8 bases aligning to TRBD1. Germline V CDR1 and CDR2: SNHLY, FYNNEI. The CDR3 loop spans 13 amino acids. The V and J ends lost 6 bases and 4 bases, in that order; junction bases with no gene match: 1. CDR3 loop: CASRGTGTGELFF. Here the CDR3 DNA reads TGTGCCAGCAGGGGGACAGGCACCGGGGAGCTGTTTTTT.

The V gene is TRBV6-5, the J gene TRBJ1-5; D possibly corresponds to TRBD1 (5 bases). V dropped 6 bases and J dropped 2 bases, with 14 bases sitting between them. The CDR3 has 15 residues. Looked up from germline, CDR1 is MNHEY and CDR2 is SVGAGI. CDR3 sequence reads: CASSPAGQGNQPQHF. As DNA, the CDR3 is TGTGCCAGCAGCCCCGCAGGGCAGGGCAATCAGCCCCAGCATTTT.

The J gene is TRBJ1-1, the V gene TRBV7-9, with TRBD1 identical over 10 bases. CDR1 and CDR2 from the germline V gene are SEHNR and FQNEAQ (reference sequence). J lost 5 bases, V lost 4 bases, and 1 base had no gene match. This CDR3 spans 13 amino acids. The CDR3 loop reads CASSWTGGTEAFF. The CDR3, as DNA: TGTGCCAGCAGCTGGACAGGGGGAACTGAAGCTTTCTTT.

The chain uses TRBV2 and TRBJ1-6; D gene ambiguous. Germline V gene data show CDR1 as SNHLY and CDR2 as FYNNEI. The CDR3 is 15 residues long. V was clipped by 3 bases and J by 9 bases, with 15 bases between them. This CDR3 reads CASSEVSGSPSPLHF. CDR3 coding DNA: TGTGCCAGCAGTGAGGTTTCAGGAAGCCCTTCACCCCTCCACTTT.

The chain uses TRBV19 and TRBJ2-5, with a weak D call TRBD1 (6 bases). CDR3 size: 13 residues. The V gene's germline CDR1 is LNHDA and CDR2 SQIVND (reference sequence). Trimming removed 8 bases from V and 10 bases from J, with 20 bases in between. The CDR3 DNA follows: TGTGCCAGTCCATGGGACCAGGGGAAGAACCAGTACTTC. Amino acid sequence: CASPWDQGKNQYF.

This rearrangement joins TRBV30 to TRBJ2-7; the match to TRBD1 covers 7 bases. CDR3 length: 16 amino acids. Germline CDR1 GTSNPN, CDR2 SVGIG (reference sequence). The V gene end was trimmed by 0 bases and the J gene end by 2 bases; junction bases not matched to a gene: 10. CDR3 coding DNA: TGTGCCTGGAGTGTAAAGTCAACGACAGGGACCTACGAGCAGTACTTC. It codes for CAWSVKSTTGTYEQYF.

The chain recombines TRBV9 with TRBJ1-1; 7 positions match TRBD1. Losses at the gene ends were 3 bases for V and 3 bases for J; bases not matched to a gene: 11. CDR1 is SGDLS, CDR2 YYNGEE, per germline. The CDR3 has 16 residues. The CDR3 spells CASSEPPHRGYTEAFF. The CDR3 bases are TGTGCCAGCAGCGAACCTCCCCACAGGGGTTACACTGAAGCTTTCTTT.

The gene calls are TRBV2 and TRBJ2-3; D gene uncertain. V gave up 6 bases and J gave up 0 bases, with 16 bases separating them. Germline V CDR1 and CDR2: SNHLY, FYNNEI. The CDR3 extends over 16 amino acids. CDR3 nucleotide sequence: TGTGCCAGCAGCGTCCCTCGAAACTCTAGCACAGATACGCAGTATTTT. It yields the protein CASSVPRNSSTDTQYF.